The 25 T cell receptor beta chains presented below share a single source sample, sequenced in a study of cytomegalovirus exposure and HLA in healthy donors. With 60 Vbeta and 13 Jbeta primers, the PCR was carried out. Method: immunoSEQ multiplex PCR; TCRdb's copy keeps in-frame clones and lacks some. Here the sample spans around 140,000 clones, approximately 78% being singletons. The source material was PBMCs. These receptors were taken from a female donor in good health and CMV-seronegative.

The CDR3 region has the DNA TGTGCCAGCAGCTGGGGACTAGCGGGGGGATACACAGATACGCAGTATTTT. Its translation: CASSWGLAGGYTDTQYF. The rearrangement joins TRBV13 to TRBJ2-3, with TRBD2 identical over 15 bases. Germline V lookup: CDR1 PRHDT, CDR2 FYEKMQ (reference sequence). V trimming: 4 bases; J trimming: 2 bases; junction bases outside the gene matches: 4. The CDR3 loop spans 17 amino acids.

This chain joins TRBV19 and TRBJ1-6; 7 positions agree with TRBD1. With V trimmed by 6 bases and J by 7 bases, 3 bases remained unmatched. Germline values: CDR1 LNHDA, CDR2 SQIVND (reference sequence). CDR3 size: 13 residues. The CDR3 coding sequence is TGTGCCAGTAGGAGGGGACAGAATTCACCCCTCCACTTT. Translated: CASRRGQNSPLHF.

This clone occurred a few times. This chain connects TRBV27 to TRBJ2-7; a possible D gene is TRBD1 (5 bases). The V and J ends lost 7 bases and 0 bases respectively, with 7 bases between them. Germline assignment: CDR1 MNHEY and CDR2 SMNVEV (reference sequence). The CDR3 sequence is 12 residues long. This CDR3 is CASTGNSYEQYF. Here the CDR3 DNA reads TGTGCCAGCACAGGGAACTCCTACGAGCAGTACTTC.

This clone has just a few counts. The J gene is TRBJ2-5, the V gene TRBV7-3; 7 nucleotides line up with TRBD2. The J call could be wrong; TRBJ2-7 is a better fit for the DNA end. CDR1 is SGHTA, CDR2 FQGTGA, per germline. The length of the CDR3 is 12 residues. In DNA form, the CDR3 reads TGTGCCAGCAGCTTCGGCGGGGGCGAGCAGTACTTC. Translating gives CASSFGGGEQYF.

CDR3 in amino acids: CASSLADRDYYF. In DNA, the CDR3 is TGTGCCAGCAGCTTAGCTGACAGGGATTACTACTTC. The rearrangement links TRBV7-9 to TRBJ2-5; 7 positions match TRBD1. Per the germline V gene, CDR1 is SEHNR and CDR2 is FQNEAQ (reference sequence). The CDR3 contains 12 residues. V dropped 0 bases and J dropped 14; count of bases not matched to a gene: 6.

This clone was detected only a few times. This chain uses TRBV29-1 with TRBJ1-2, with 9 bases fitting TRBD1. Germline lookup yields CDR1 SQVTM and CDR2 ANQGSEA. Germline trimming cut 2 bases from V and 4 bases from J; bases unmatched to any gene: 5. This CDR3 is built from 14 residues. CDR3: CSVESGQGFYGYTF. The CDR3 coding sequence is TGCAGCGTTGAATCGGGACAGGGATTCTATGGCTACACCTTC.

V gene TRBV27 combines with J gene TRBJ1-2; perhaps TRBD1 as D (5 bases). The CDR3 totals 14 residues. The ends were cut back, 5 bases at V and 9 bases at J, with 19 bases in the middle. CDR1 and CDR2 (germline): MNHEY, SMNVEV (reference sequence). For the CDR3, the DNA is TGTGCCAGCAGTCCCCCAGGGCCTCCCATACGCTACACCTTC. It specifies CASSPPGPPIRYTF.

The chain combines TRBV5-1 with TRBJ1-2; D call uncertain. The CDR3 runs to 13 residues. V was shortened by 4 bases and J by 8 bases, with 15 bases between the two germline ends. Germline values: CDR1 SGHRS, CDR2 YFSETQ. CDR3 region: CASSPAGKVGYTF. The CDR3, as DNA: TGCGCCAGCAGCCCCGCGGGCAAAGTCGGCTACACCTTC.

V gene TRBV30 combines with J gene TRBJ2-7, with TRBD2 matching over 8 bases. Unmatched junction bases numbered 8, after V lost 0 bases and J lost 4 bases. This CDR3 has 15 amino acids. Per the germline V gene, CDR1 is GTSNPN and CDR2 is SVGIG (reference sequence). The CDR3: CAWSVVQRGTYEQYF. The CDR3 DNA reads as TGTGCCTGGAGTGTTGTGCAGCGGGGGACATACGAGCAGTACTTC.

V is TRBV5-1 and J is TRBJ1-1; no reliable D call. Per germline, CDR1 SGHRS and CDR2 YFSETQ. This CDR3 contains 16 residues. The V end was cut by 0 bases, the J end by 2 bases, with 14 bases between. CDR3 region: CASSLVFRQPNTEAFF. As DNA, the CDR3 is TGCGCCAGCAGCTTGGTATTCCGACAACCCAACACTGAAGCTTTCTTT.

V and J are TRBV7-3 and TRBJ1-1; D is uncertain. CDR1 is SGHTA and CDR2 is FQGTGA in the germline V gene. V was cut by 3 bases and J by 1 base, with 6 bases left in between. The CDR3 contains 13 residues. The CDR3 DNA is TGTGCCAGCAGCTTCGAGGCGAACACTGAAGCTTTCTTT. Its translation is CASSFEANTEAFF.

The chain carries TRBV5-1 and TRBJ2-7; 7 positions match TRBD2. The germline V gene encodes CDR1 SGHRS and CDR2 YFSETQ. The CDR3 loop spans 16 amino acids. V gave up 0 bases and J gave up 5 bases; unmatched junction bases: 11. The CDR3 DNA sequence: TGCGCCAGCAGCTTGGCCCCAGGGAGCGGGGTCCACGAGCAGTACTTC. Translated, it gives CASSLAPGSGVHEQYF. Variable domain in full (rest from reference TRBV5-1 and TRBJ2-7): KAGVTQTPRYLIKTRGQQVTLSCSPISGHRSVSWYQQTPGQGLQFLFEYFSETQRNKGNFPGRFSGRQFSNSRSEMNVSTLELGDSALYLCASSLAPGSGVHEQYFGPGTRLTVT.

The count of this clone is one. J is TRBJ2-3 and V is TRBV28, with TRBD2 identical over 7 bases. The V gene's germline CDR1 is MDHEN and CDR2 SYDVKM. This CDR3 is built from 17 residues. With V trimmed by 3 bases and J by 0 bases, 9 bases remained unmatched. CDR3 nucleotide sequence: TGTGCCAGCAGTTTCCGAAGACTAGCAGCTAGCACAGATACGCAGTATTTT. Its protein product is CASSFRRLAASTDTQYF. The full variable domain, rest sourced from reference TRBV28 and TRBJ2-3, is DVKVTQSSRYLVKRTGEKVFLECVQDMDHENMFWYRQDPGLGLRLIYFSYDVKMKEKGDIPEGYSVSREKKERFSLILESASTNQTSMYLCASSFRRLAASTDTQYFGPGTRLTVL.

The CDR3 loop is CASSASGLASYEQYF. DNA for the CDR3: TGTGCCAGCAGCGCCTCGGGACTAGCGTCCTACGAGCAGTACTTC. The gene calls are TRBV7-9 and TRBJ2-7; 10 nucleotides line up with TRBD2. Germline CDR1 SEHNR, CDR2 FQNEAQ (reference sequence). V dropped 5 bases and J dropped 1; count of bases not matched to a gene: 5. The CDR3 spans 15 residues.

This clone has more than one count but fewer than ten. The rearrangement links TRBV7-9 to TRBJ2-1; 13 bases map to TRBD2. Germline values: CDR1 SEHNR, CDR2 FQNEAQ (reference sequence). J was trimmed by 7 bases and V by 5 bases; bases with no gene match: 5. CDR3 length equals 15 residues. The CDR3, as DNA: TGTGCCAGCAGCCTGACTAGCGGGAGGAAAAATGAGCAGTTCTTC. This encodes CASSLTSGRKNEQFF. Using reference TRBV7-9 and TRBJ2-1 for the parts outside the CDR3, the full variable domain is DTGVSQNPRHKITKRGQNVTFRCDPISEHNRLYWYRQTLGQGPEFLTYFQNEAQLEKSRLLSDRFSAERPKGSFSTLEIQRTEQGDSAMYLCASSLTSGRKNEQFFGPGTRLTVL.

This clone was detected only a few times. The chain uses TRBV11-2 and TRBJ1-1; D is unresolved. The germline CDR1 and CDR2 sequences are SGHAT and FQNNGV. The CDR3 has 14 amino acids. V dropped 3 bases and J dropped 4 bases, with 12 bases sitting between them. The CDR3 sequence: CASSFPRGGTEAFF. In nucleotides, the CDR3 is TGTGCCAGCAGCTTCCCCCGGGGAGGCACTGAAGCTTTCTTT.

This sequence joins TRBV5-1 and TRBJ1-3; TRBD1 is a possible D gene (5 bases). The V gene's germline CDR1 is SGHRS and CDR2 YFSETQ. The CDR3 extends over 13 amino acids. Trimming removed 0 bases from V and 4 bases from J, with 5 bases in between. The CDR3 reads CASSLGQGNTIYF. The CDR3 DNA is TGCGCCAGCAGCTTGGGACAGGGAAACACCATATATTTT.

The gene calls are TRBV29-1 and TRBJ1-1, with D possibly matching TRBD1 (6 bases). This CDR3 is 15 amino acids long. V dropped 4 bases and J dropped 1 base, with 16 bases sitting between them. Germline loops: CDR1 SQVTM, CDR2 ANQGSEA. The DNA for the CDR3 is TGCAGCGTTGGGGGTTTGGGGACACCGAACACTGAAGCTTTCTTT. As protein: CSVGGLGTPNTEAFF.

J is TRBJ2-1 and V is TRBV4-2; TRBD2 matches at 10 bases. After removal of 0 bases from V and 5 bases from J, the junction contained 10 bases not matched to a gene. The CDR3 has 18 amino acids. The V gene's germline CDR1 is LGHNA and CDR2 YNFKEQ. CDR3 sequence: CASSQDRLAGATDNEQFF. CDR3 coding DNA: TGTGCCAGCAGCCAAGATCGGCTAGCGGGAGCCACGGACAATGAGCAGTTCTTC.

CDR3 sequence: CASSPIPGQGAIRSNQPQHF. The CDR3 DNA reads TGTGCCAGCAGTCCAATTCCGGGACAGGGGGCCATCCGCAGCAATCAGCCCCAGCATTTT. This chain links TRBV27 with TRBJ1-5; TRBD1 aligns across 12 bases. Losses at the gene ends were 5 bases for V and 1 base for J; bases not matched to a gene: 15. Germline loops: CDR1 MNHEY, CDR2 SMNVEV (reference sequence). The CDR3 loop spans 20 amino acids.

The CDR3 protein is CASRGLLGADTQYF. The DNA of the CDR3 is TGTGCCAGCAGAGGACTACTCGGGGCAGATACGCAGTATTTT. The gene calls are TRBV27 and TRBJ2-3, with D possibly being TRBD2 (6 bases). This CDR3 is 14 amino acids long. The V gene's germline CDR1 is MNHEY and CDR2 SMNVEV (reference sequence). V dropped 6 bases and J dropped 4 bases, with 14 bases sitting between them.

The chain has TRBV25-1 and TRBJ2-7, with D possibly TRBD1 on 6 matching bases. This CDR3 has 13 amino acids. The germline CDR1 and CDR2 sequences are MGHDK and SYGVNS. Deletions cut 5 bases from V and 4 bases from J, with 12 bases between. The CDR3 sequence is CASSSQGPYEQYF. The CDR3 DNA follows: TGTGCCAGCAGTTCACAGGGTCCGTACGAGCAGTACTTC.

V is TRBV5-5 and J is TRBJ2-2; D may be TRBD2 (6 bases). This CDR3 region has 17 residues. Per germline, CDR1 SGHKS and CDR2 YYEKEE (reference sequence). The V gene lost 3 bases and the J gene lost 7 bases, with 22 bases spanning the gap. CDR3 in DNA: TGTGCCAGCAGCTGGGGAGGTCAGAGAAATCTCTTCGGGGAGCTGTTTTTT. Amino acid sequence: CASSWGGQRNLFGELFF.

V gene TRBV9 combines with J gene TRBJ2-3; 11 nucleotides align to TRBD2. V shed 2 bases, J shed 6 bases, and the junction held 20 bases outside the gene matches. Germline V gene sequence: CDR1 SGDLS, CDR2 YYNGEE. The CDR3 loop spans 20 amino acids. The CDR3 spells CASSVGEQGLAGGAGDTQYF. CDR3 DNA: TGTGCCAGCAGCGTCGGCGAACAGGGGCTAGCGGGGGGTGCAGGGGATACGCAGTATTTT. The entire variable domain, with the rest obtained from reference TRBV9 and TRBJ2-3, is as follows: DSGVTQTPKHLITATGQRVTLRCSPRSGDLSVYWYQQSLDQGLQFLIQYYNGEERAKGNILERFSAQQFPDLHSELNLSSLELGDSALYFCASSVGEQGLAGGAGDTQYFGPGTRLTVL.

A few counts support this clone. This chain connects TRBV5-1 to TRBJ2-7; 12 positions match TRBD2. The ends lost 4 bases at V and 4 bases at J; junction bases unmatched: 3. CDR3 length: 14 amino acids. Germline V gene data show CDR1 as SGHRS and CDR2 as YFSETQ. In nucleotides, the CDR3 is TGCGCCAGCAGCCGGACTAGCGGGAAATACGAGCAGTACTTC. Protein: CASSRTSGKYEQYF.